These T cell receptor beta chains were read from a single sample in a study of regulatory T cells in long-lasting Graves disease. In TCRdb, the multiplex PCR reads were re-called with MiXCR into one record per CDR3 protein. This repertoire shows 580,000 or so distinct CDR3 sequences, more than 15% found once; its top ten account for 9.5% to 15%. The sample also formed part of further work on T cells in Graves' hyperthyroidism and ophthalmopathy.

Sequences were derived from peripheral blood mononuclear cells (PBMCs), sampled at new diagnosis, from a patient treated with antithyroid drugs. These receptors came from a young man with Graves disease. CDR3s include the opening cysteine and the closing phenylalanine or tryptophan. The D gene is left open where the match is weak. Part of the rows lack a size; the others show once, few, many or a class for expanded clones.

v_gene	abundance	j_gene	d_gene	CDR3nt	CDR3aa
TRBV20-1	NA	TRBJ1-5	TRBD1	TGCAGTGCTAGAGAAAAACTTGGGACAGGGCATAATCAGCCCCAGCATTTT	CSAREKLGTGHNQPQHF
TRBV5-1	many	TRBJ2-1	NA	TGCGCCAGCAGCACCCTTTCCGGGAGCGGGTCCTACAATGAGCAGTTCTTC	CASSTLSGSGSYNEQFF
TRBV7-3	many	TRBJ1-1	NA	TGTGCCAGCAGCTTAATGGGAGAGCGTGAAGCTTTCTTT	CASSLMGEREAFF
TRBV7-9	NA	TRBJ2-7	TRBD1	TGTGCCAGCAGCCCTTTGGACAGGACATTCCACGAGCAGTACTTC	CASSPLDRTFHEQYF
TRBV10-3	many	TRBJ1-2	NA	TGTGCCATCCCTTCCATCACCACTGATGGCTACACCTTC	CAIPSITTDGYTF
TRBV5-1	few	TRBJ2-4	TRBD2	TGCGCCAGCAGCTTGGGACTAGCGGGAGTTGTAGCCAAAAACATTCAGTACTTC	CASSLGLAGVVAKNIQYF
TRBV12-3/TRBV12-4	many	TRBJ2-7	TRBD1	TGTGCCAGCAGCCCCCCCAGGGGACAGGGGGCAAGGGAGCAGTACTTC	CASSPPRGQGAREQYF
TRBV12-3/TRBV12-4	NA	TRBJ1-6	NA	TGTGCCAGCAGTTTAGGGGCGGTCAGTAATTCACCCCTCCACTTT	CASSLGAVSNSPLHF
TRBV5-5	many	TRBJ2-7	TRBD2	TGTGCCAGCAGCCCGGGACTAGCGGGAGTCGTCGACGAGCAGTACTTC	CASSPGLAGVVDEQYF
TRBV20-1	few	TRBJ1-3	NA	TGCAGTGCTACCGACACCTCTGGAAACACCATATATTTT	CSATDTSGNTIYF
TRBV6-1	many	TRBJ2-1	NA	TGTGCCAGCGCTAGCGACTACAATGAGCAGTTCTTC	CASASDYNEQFF
TRBV5-4	NA	TRBJ2-1	TRBD2	TGTGCCAGCAGTGGGGGACTAGCGGATGAGGAGTTCTTC	CASSGGLADEEFF
TRBV7-9	many	TRBJ2-5	NA	TGTGCCAGCGCACGTCGGGGGGAGACCCAGTACTTC	CASARRGETQYF
TRBV7-3	many	TRBJ2-3	NA	TGTGCCAGCAGTCGCGTCAGCTTAGATACGCAGTATTTT	CASSRVSLDTQYF
TRBV12-3/TRBV12-4	many	TRBJ2-7	NA	TGTGCCAGCAGTTTAACCCGGGCCGGCGGCGAGCAGTACTTC	CASSLTRAGGEQYF
TRBV5-1	NA	TRBJ2-1	NA	TGCGCCAGCAGCTTGCAAGCATGGGATGAGCAGTTCTTC	CASSLQAWDEQFF
TRBV7-2	many	TRBJ1-5	TRBD1	TGTGCCAGCAGCTTAGCATCCGGGACAGGCCTTCAGCCCCAGCATTTT	CASSLASGTGLQPQHF
TRBV7-6	NA	TRBJ2-7	TRBD1	TGTGCCAGCAGCTTAGAGGGGACAGGGTCTTCAGAGCAGTACTTC	CASSLEGTGSSEQYF
TRBV7-3	many	TRBJ2-3	TRBD2	TGTGCCAGCAGCGAAACTAGCGCCAGCACAGATACGCAGTATTTT	CASSETSASTDTQYF
TRBV14	few	TRBJ1-3	NA	TGTGCCAGCAGCCCGGGACGGACCATCTCTGGAAACACCATATATTTT	CASSPGRTISGNTIYF
TRBV6-1	many	TRBJ2-2	NA	TGTGCCAGCAGCGTCCCCACCGGGGAGCTGTTTTTT	CASSVPTGELFF
TRBV30	NA	TRBJ1-5	TRBD1	TGTGCCTGGAGTATGAGGGGGCTCTGGGGCAATCAGCCCCAGCATTTT	CAWSMRGLWGNQPQHF
TRBV7-6	NA	TRBJ1-3	NA	TGTGCCAGCAGCTCTCGAAGATCTGGAAACACCATATATTTT	CASSSRRSGNTIYF
TRBV7-9	many	TRBJ2-3	NA	TGTGCCAGCAGCTCCCGGGTTACAGATACGCAGTATTTT	CASSSRVTDTQYF
TRBV30	few	TRBJ2-1	NA	TGTGCTACTACCATCAGGGTACGGTCCTACAATGAGCAGTTCTTC	CATTIRVRSYNEQFF
TRBV20-1	few	TRBJ2-3	TRBD1	TGCAGTGCTAGAGATTGGGACAGGGGCTTAGATACGCAGTATTTT	CSARDWDRGLDTQYF
TRBV12-3/TRBV12-4	many	TRBJ2-1	TRBD2	TGTGCCAGCAGTAGTAGCGGGAGCATCCTCCCTAGTGAGCAGTTCTTC	CASSSSGSILPSEQFF
TRBV29-1	many	TRBJ2-3	NA	TGCAGCGCGGTAAGCTGGGCTAACACAGATACGCAGTATTTT	CSAVSWANTDTQYF
TRBV9	few	TRBJ2-2	NA	TGTGCCAGCAGCGTAGGCCCTGGAACCGGGGAGCTGTTTTTT	CASSVGPGTGELFF
TRBV5-1	NA	TRBJ2-3	TRBD2	TGCGCCAGCAGCTTTAAACCCGTTGGACTAGCGGGAACAGATACGCAGTATTTT	CASSFKPVGLAGTDTQYF
TRBV7-3	few	TRBJ2-1	NA	TGTGCCAGCAGCCAAATCTCGGGGAGCTCCTACAATGAGCAGTTCTTC	CASSQISGSSYNEQFF
TRBV6-2/TRBV6-3	NA	TRBJ2-7	NA	TGTGCCAGCAGTGCAGTGATTGGATCCGAGCAGTACTTC	CASSAVIGSEQYF
TRBV3-1	few	TRBJ2-7	NA	TGTGCCAGCAGCCATGCGGGCTCCTACGAGCAGTACTTC	CASSHAGSYEQYF
TRBV19	NA	TRBJ2-6	NA	TGTGCCCCTCCGGCAAAATCTGGGGCCAACGTCCTGACTTTC	CAPPAKSGANVLTF
TRBV30	few	TRBJ1-3	NA	TGTGCCGGGGGACATAACTCTGGAAACACCATATATTTT	CAGGHNSGNTIYF
TRBV3-1	many	TRBJ2-5	TRBD1	TGTGCCAGCAGCCAAGGGACAGGCGGAGAGACCCAGTACTTC	CASSQGTGGETQYF
TRBV12-3/TRBV12-4	many	TRBJ2-1	NA	TGTGCCAGCAGCGTTGATCAATCTGTGAATGAGCAGTTCTTC	CASSVDQSVNEQFF
TRBV2	many	TRBJ1-5	NA	TGTGCCAGCAGTGAAGCGCGAACAGGCAATCAGCCCCAGCATTTT	CASSEARTGNQPQHF
TRBV7-9	many	TRBJ1-5	NA	TGTGCCAGCAGCTTAGCGGGTAGCAATCAGCCCCAGCATTTT	CASSLAGSNQPQHF
TRBV29-1	NA	TRBJ2-1	NA	TGCAGCGCCGAAGTGGGACGGGAGACTGAGCAGTTCTTC	CSAEVGRETEQFF
TRBV19	NA	TRBJ1-1	NA	TGTGCCAGTAGTATCGGGGTCACTGAAGCTTTCTTT	CASSIGVTEAFF
TRBV11-2	many	TRBJ2-7	TRBD1	TGTGCCAGCAGCTTAAGACCCGATCTCGGGACAGTCGAGCAGTACTTC	CASSLRPDLGTVEQYF
TRBV7-9	few	TRBJ2-7	NA	TGTGCCAGCAGCTCCGAGGAGCAGTACTTC	CASSSEEQYF
TRBV18	NA	TRBJ1-5	TRBD1	TGTGCCAGCTCACCAAGTTCGACAGGGAACAATCAGCCCCAGCATTTT	CASSPSSTGNNQPQHF
TRBV4-1	few	TRBJ2-7	TRBD1	TGCGCCAGCAGCCAACGATACCCACTGACCGGGACAGCCAACTACGAGCAGTACTTC	CASSQRYPLTGTANYEQYF
TRBV7-9	NA	TRBJ2-1	NA	TGTGCCAGCAGCTTAGCTACGGGACCCACCTACAATGAGCAGTTCTTC	CASSLATGPTYNEQFF
TRBV11-2	NA	TRBJ2-5	TRBD2	TGTGCCAGCAGCTTTAGCGGGAGACCACAAGAGACCCAGTACTTC	CASSFSGRPQETQYF
TRBV10-3	NA	TRBJ2-3	NA	TGTGCCATCAGTGGCGGTGACAGATCTAGCACAGATACGCAGTATTTT	CAISGGDRSSTDTQYF
TRBV7-9	many	TRBJ2-7	TRBD2	TGTGCCAGCACGCCCGGCGGGGGCTCCTACGAGCAGTACTTC	CASTPGGGSYEQYF
TRBV20-1	few	TRBJ2-3	NA	TGCAGTGCTCCCCACAGGGCCGGTACGCAGTATTTT	CSAPHRAGTQYF
TRBV4-1	NA	TRBJ2-7	TRBD2	TGCGCCAGCAGCCAATCGACTAGCGGGGTAGCCTACGAGCAGTACTTC	CASSQSTSGVAYEQYF
TRBV29-1	few	TRBJ2-1	NA	TGCAGCGTTGTTCCTCCTCTGGATCGGCGAACCTACAATGAGCAGTTCTTC	CSVVPPLDRRTYNEQFF
TRBV28	NA	TRBJ2-7	TRBD2	TGTGCCAGCAGTTCCACTAGCGGGAGGGCCGAGCAGTACTTC	CASSSTSGRAEQYF
TRBV4-1	few	TRBJ1-1	NA	TGCGCCAGCAGCCAAGGTATAGGGGGCACTGAAGCTTTCTTT	CASSQGIGGTEAFF
TRBV10-3	NA	TRBJ2-2	NA	TGTGCCATCACTTTAATTCCAGGAACCGGGGAGCTGTTTTTT	CAITLIPGTGELFF
TRBV9	many	TRBJ2-7	TRBD2	TGTGCCAGCAGCGTTGAGGGAGGGCCCTACGAGCAGTACTTC	CASSVEGGPYEQYF
TRBV28	many	TRBJ2-7	NA	TGTGCCAGCAGTCCTCCCAAGAGGGAGCAGTACTTC	CASSPPKREQYF
TRBV24-1	NA	TRBJ2-3	TRBD2	TGTGCCACCAGTGACCCGGGACTAGCGGGAGGGCCTGTCCCAGATACGCAGTATTTT	CATSDPGLAGGPVPDTQYF
TRBV3-1	few	TRBJ2-7	NA	TGTGCCAGCAGTGTCATCGGGGGCCTCTACGAGCAGTACTTC	CASSVIGGLYEQYF
TRBV6-2/TRBV6-3	few	TRBJ1-4	NA	TGTGCCAGCAGTGAAAGTTGGATAACTGCTTATGAACTGTTTTTT	CASSESWITAYELFF